The rows below give T cell receptor beta chains drawn from one sample of a study of T cells in Graves' hyperthyroidism and ophthalmopathy. TCRdb itself ran the multiplex PCR reads through MiXCR, one entry per CDR3 protein. The table includes about 480,000 distinct CDR3 sequences, approximately 15% detected once. The sequenced sample consisted of blood. These receptors came from a young woman with Graves' hyperthyroidism. Both conserved end residues are part of each CDR3. D genes are given only for firm matches. Clone size appears in some rows only: once, few, many, or a class for an expanded clone.

J gene: TRBJ2-7; D gene: -; clone size: few; V gene: TRBV6-1; CDR3 protein: CASGRSYEQYF; CDR3 DNA: TGTGCCAGCGGCCGGTCCTACGAGCAGTACTTC
J gene: TRBJ2-6; D gene: -; clone size: -; V gene: TRBV14; CDR3 protein: CASSQESGTEAPGPGANVLTF; CDR3 DNA: TGTGCCAGCAGCCAAGAATCCGGAACGGAGGCGCCGGGGCCTGGGGCCAACGTCCTGACTTTC
J gene: TRBJ2-5; D gene: TRBD2; clone size: few; V gene: TRBV5-1; CDR3 protein: CASSFQLAGVETQYF; CDR3 DNA: TGCGCCAGCAGCTTCCAACTAGCGGGAGTCGAGACCCAGTACTTC
J gene: TRBJ2-2; D gene: TRBD1; clone size: -; V gene: TRBV6-2/TRBV6-3; CDR3 protein: CASSYSGGLGGELFF; CDR3 DNA: TGTGCCAGCAGTTACTCAGGGGGCCTGGGCGGGGAGCTGTTTTTT
J gene: TRBJ1-2; D gene: -; clone size: -; V gene: TRBV12-3/TRBV12-4; CDR3 protein: CASSFSGPGYTF; CDR3 DNA: TGTGCCAGCAGTTTTTCGGGGCCTGGCTACACCTTC
J gene: TRBJ2-5; D gene: TRBD2; clone size: few; V gene: TRBV5-1; CDR3 protein: CASSPISGRTAETQYF; CDR3 DNA: TGCGCCAGCAGCCCTATTAGCGGGAGGACGGCAGAGACCCAGTACTTC
J gene: TRBJ1-5; D gene: -; clone size: many; V gene: TRBV10-3; CDR3 protein: CAIKLGAGQPQHF; CDR3 DNA: TGTGCCATCAAGCTGGGAGCGGGTCAGCCCCAGCATTTT
J gene: TRBJ1-1; D gene: -; clone size: many; V gene: TRBV7-8; CDR3 protein: CASSSSTEAFF; CDR3 DNA: TGTGCCAGCAGCAGTAGCACTGAAGCTTTCTTT
J gene: TRBJ1-2; D gene: -; clone size: many; V gene: TRBV20-1; CDR3 protein: CSAGSHYGYTF; CDR3 DNA: TGCAGCGCAGGGTCTCACTATGGCTACACCTTC
J gene: TRBJ1-6; D gene: -; clone size: many; V gene: TRBV6-8; CDR3 protein: CASSYWSLKSYNSPLHF; CDR3 DNA: TGTGCCAGCAGTTACTGGAGCCTGAAGTCCTATAATTCACCCCTCCACTTT
J gene: TRBJ1-1; D gene: -; clone size: few; V gene: TRBV25-1; CDR3 protein: CASSDPGRRNTEAFF; CDR3 DNA: TGTGCCAGCAGTGACCCCGGGAGAAGGAACACTGAAGCTTTCTTT
J gene: TRBJ2-3; D gene: -; clone size: few; V gene: TRBV5-1; CDR3 protein: CASSILDFVRDTQYF; CDR3 DNA: TGCGCCAGCAGCATCCTAGATTTCGTGAGGGATACGCAGTATTTT
J gene: TRBJ1-1; D gene: -; clone size: few; V gene: TRBV19; CDR3 protein: CASSIEGSFFSRKTTEAFF; CDR3 DNA: TGTGCCAGTAGTATCGAAGGTTCGTTCTTCTCACGAAAGACCACTGAAGCTTTCTTT
J gene: TRBJ2-7; D gene: TRBD1; clone size: many; V gene: TRBV27; CDR3 protein: CASSFVGTGNYEQYF; CDR3 DNA: TGTGCCAGCAGTTTTGTCGGGACAGGTAACTACGAGCAGTACTTC
J gene: TRBJ1-5; D gene: -; clone size: many; V gene: TRBV6-1; CDR3 protein: CASSDPDGYNQPQHF; CDR3 DNA: TGTGCCAGCAGTGATCCGGACGGTTACAATCAGCCCCAGCATTTT
J gene: TRBJ2-1; D gene: -; clone size: -; V gene: TRBV25-1; CDR3 protein: CASSVGDGTYEQFF; CDR3 DNA: TGTGCCAGCAGTGTAGGCGACGGGACCTACGAGCAGTTCTTC
J gene: TRBJ1-1; D gene: -; clone size: many; V gene: TRBV29-1; CDR3 protein: CSVQTALNTEAFF; CDR3 DNA: TGCAGCGTTCAGACAGCGCTGAACACTGAAGCTTTCTTT
J gene: TRBJ2-5; D gene: -; clone size: -; V gene: TRBV30; CDR3 protein: CAWRRARGETQYF; CDR3 DNA: TGTGCCTGGAGAAGGGCGCGAGGTGAGACCCAGTACTTC
J gene: TRBJ1-5; D gene: -; clone size: -; V gene: TRBV19; CDR3 protein: CASSITGSNQPQHF; CDR3 DNA: TGTGCCAGTAGTATCACAGGGAGCAATCAGCCCCAGCATTTT
J gene: TRBJ2-4; D gene: -; clone size: -; V gene: TRBV7-9; CDR3 protein: CASITTSGKNIQYF; CDR3 DNA: TGTGCCAGCATCACAACGTCGGGGAAAAACATTCAGTACTTC
J gene: TRBJ1-3; D gene: -; clone size: -; V gene: TRBV5-1; CDR3 protein: CASSLSGVISGNTIYF; CDR3 DNA: TGCGCCAGCAGCTTGTCGGGGGTTATTTCTGGAAACACCATATATTTT
J gene: TRBJ1-1; D gene: -; clone size: many; V gene: TRBV3-1; CDR3 protein: CASSQDWAGQAFF; CDR3 DNA: TGTGCCAGCAGCCAAGATTGGGCAGGGCAAGCTTTCTTT
J gene: TRBJ2-6; D gene: -; clone size: many; V gene: TRBV5-1; CDR3 protein: CASSLFEATGANVLTF; CDR3 DNA: TGCGCCAGCAGCTTGTTCGAGGCGACCGGGGCCAACGTCCTGACTTTC
J gene: TRBJ1-6; D gene: -; clone size: many; V gene: TRBV27; CDR3 protein: CASKLASYNSPLHF; CDR3 DNA: TGTGCCAGCAAATTAGCATCCTATAATTCACCCCTCCACTTT
J gene: TRBJ2-3; D gene: -; clone size: many; V gene: TRBV30; CDR3 protein: CAQSTDTQYF; CDR3 DNA: TGTGCACAGAGCACAGATACGCAGTATTTT
J gene: TRBJ2-5; D gene: -; clone size: many; V gene: TRBV20-1; CDR3 protein: CSALISGGGETQYF; CDR3 DNA: TGCAGTGCCCTTATTAGCGGAGGCGGGGAGACCCAGTACTTC
J gene: TRBJ1-1; D gene: TRBD1; clone size: many; V gene: TRBV29-1; CDR3 protein: CSVGLVGTRTGGLITEAFF; CDR3 DNA: TGCAGCGTCGGGTTGGTGGGGACCCGGACAGGGGGACTAATCACTGAAGCTTTCTTT
J gene: TRBJ2-5; D gene: -; clone size: few; V gene: TRBV9; CDR3 protein: CASSVAASLQETQYF; CDR3 DNA: TGTGCCAGCAGCGTAGCTGCAAGTTTACAAGAGACCCAGTACTTC
J gene: TRBJ1-2; D gene: -; clone size: many; V gene: TRBV2; CDR3 protein: CASSQSGYYGYTF; CDR3 DNA: TGTGCCAGCAGCCAGTCAGGGTACTATGGCTACACCTTC
J gene: TRBJ2-3; D gene: TRBD2; clone size: -; V gene: TRBV7-9; CDR3 protein: CASSLGTSGPSTDTQYF; CDR3 DNA: TGTGCCAGCAGCTTAGGGACTAGCGGGCCCAGCACAGATACGCAGTATTTT
J gene: TRBJ2-7; D gene: -; clone size: -; V gene: TRBV7-2; CDR3 protein: CASSLNVGEQYF; CDR3 DNA: TGTGCCAGCAGCCTCAACGTGGGCGAGCAGTACTTC